The text below deals with one T cell receptor beta chain. The source of the sample is a study of blood T cell repertoires in COVID-19. Overall study: Specimens from acute and convalescent COVID-19 originated in the United States, Italy and Spain.

Original data processing: Estimates of nucleated cell counts were drawn from the amplification of reference gene primers. Measured with immunoSEQ multiplex PCR; TCRdb has only the in-frame clones, and not every one. V and J calls and clone size are those listed in that table; D and trimming were worked out from the DNA. The sample includes 250,000 to 350,000 clones, around 85% seen only once; the top ten take 0.87%. The ends lost 3 bases at V and 3 bases at J; junction bases unmatched: 3. Germline CDR1 and CDR2: LNHDA and SQIVND (reference sequence). The CDR3 has 15 amino acids. Seattle's cohort entered during active infection and was followed longitudinally.

The sequence derives from a human donor with COVID-19, enrolled during active disease. The donor label of this sample is uncertain. The chain has TRBV19 and TRBJ1-5, with 9 bases lining up with TRBD1. The specimen was peripheral blood. In DNA form, the CDR3 reads TGTGCCAGTAGTATTGACAGGGGGTACAATCAGCCCCAGCATTTT. This sequence encodes CASSIDRGYNQPQHF.